This entry lists 5 T cell receptor beta chains sequenced from one sample in a study of cytomegalovirus exposure and HLA in healthy donors. PCR used 60 Vbeta primers and 13 Jbeta primers. The table came from immunoSEQ multiplex PCR; TCRdb's copy has only in-frame clones and leaves some out. This table holds 55,000 to 70,000 clones, roughly 74% found once. The sample taken for sequencing was PBMCs. All receptors derive from a woman in her sixties or seventies in good health and CMV-seropositive.

CDR3 in DNA: TGTGCCAGCAGCTCCTCCCCCTCGCCGGGTCAGCCCCAGCATTTT. It yields the protein CASSSSPSPGQPQHF. The V call is TRBV7-4, the J call TRBJ1-5; no reliable D call. This CDR3 is built from 15 residues. Trimming took 4 bases from V and 6 from J, leaving 16 bases between them. Germline CDR1 is SGHVT and CDR2 is SQSDAQ.

The chain carries TRBV15 and TRBJ1-2; D gene unclear. V shed 3 bases and J shed 5 bases, with 13 bases lying between them. The germline gives CDR1 LNHNV, CDR2 YYDKDF (reference sequence). The CDR3 extends over 14 amino acids. In DNA form, the CDR3 reads TGTGCCACCAGCAGGGCCGAACATTTGTATGGCTACACCTTC. Protein: CATSRAEHLYGYTF.

The chain links TRBV29-1 to TRBJ2-5; D not certain. The CDR3 has 15 amino acids. Germline loops: CDR1 SQVTM, CDR2 ANQGSEA. The V end lost 0 bases, the J end lost 5 bases, and 16 bases lay between the germline ends. The CDR3 DNA follows: TGCAGCGTTGAAGATGCCCTCGGCAGGCTGGAGACCCAGTACTTC. It yields the protein CSVEDALGRLETQYF.

The rearrangement uses TRBV6-1 and TRBJ1-2; the match to TRBD1 covers 9 bases. The J segment lost 3 bases and the V segment lost 5 bases, leaving 4 bases of the junction unmatched. Germline CDR1 reads MNHNS; CDR2 reads SASEGT. The CDR3 is 14 residues long. The CDR3, as DNA: TGTGCCAGCAGTCGGGGACAGGGTTACTATGGCTACACCTTC. This encodes CASSRGQGYYGYTF.

There are a few counts of this clone. The chain links TRBV6-1 to TRBJ1-5; no definite D call. CDR1 MNHNS and CDR2 SASEGT come from the germline V gene. This CDR3 is built from 14 residues. Trimming took off 1 base at V and 3 bases at J, with 7 bases between the two ends. CDR3 protein: CASSEGGFNQPQHF. CDR3 coding DNA: TGTGCCAGCAGTGAAGGAGGGTTCAATCAGCCCCAGCATTTT.